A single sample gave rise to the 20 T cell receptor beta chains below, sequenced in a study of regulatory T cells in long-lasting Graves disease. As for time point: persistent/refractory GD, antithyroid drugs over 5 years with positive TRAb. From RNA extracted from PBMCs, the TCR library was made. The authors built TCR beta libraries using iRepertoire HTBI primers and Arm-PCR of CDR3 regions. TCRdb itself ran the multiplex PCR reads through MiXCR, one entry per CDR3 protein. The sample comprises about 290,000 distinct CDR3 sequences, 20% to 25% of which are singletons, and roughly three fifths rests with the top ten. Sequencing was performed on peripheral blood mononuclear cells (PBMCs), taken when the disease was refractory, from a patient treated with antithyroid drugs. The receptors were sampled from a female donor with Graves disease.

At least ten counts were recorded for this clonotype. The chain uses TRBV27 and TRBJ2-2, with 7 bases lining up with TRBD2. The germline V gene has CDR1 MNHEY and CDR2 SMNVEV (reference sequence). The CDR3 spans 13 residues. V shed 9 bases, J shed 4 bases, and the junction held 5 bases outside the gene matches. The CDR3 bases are TGTGCCAGTAGGGACTACCCCACCGGGGAGCTGTTTTTT. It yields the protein CASRDYPTGELFF.

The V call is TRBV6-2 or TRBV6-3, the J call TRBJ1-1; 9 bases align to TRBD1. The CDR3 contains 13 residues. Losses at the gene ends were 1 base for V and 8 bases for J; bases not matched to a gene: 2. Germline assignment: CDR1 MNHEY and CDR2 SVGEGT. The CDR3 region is CASSYYGQGEAFF. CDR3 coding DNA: TGTGCCAGCAGTTACTACGGACAGGGGGAAGCTTTCTTT.

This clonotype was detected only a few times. CDR3 amino acids: CASSRSIEETQYF. The CDR3 DNA sequence: TGTGCCAGCTCACGCTCGATCGAAGAGACCCAGTACTTC. This chain joins TRBV18 and TRBJ2-5; D ambiguous. The CDR3 runs 13 residues. V was cut by 4 bases and J by 3 bases, with 9 bases left in between. The germline V gene encodes CDR1 KGHSH and CDR2 LQKENI.

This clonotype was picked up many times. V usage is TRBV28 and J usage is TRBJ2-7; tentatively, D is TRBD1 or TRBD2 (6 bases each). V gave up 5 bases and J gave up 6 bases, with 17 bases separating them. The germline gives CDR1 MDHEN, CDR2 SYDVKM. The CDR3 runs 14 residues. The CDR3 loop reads CASSPGGSRGEQYF. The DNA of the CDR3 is TGTGCCAGCAGTCCCGGGGGTTCCAGGGGCGAGCAGTACTTC.

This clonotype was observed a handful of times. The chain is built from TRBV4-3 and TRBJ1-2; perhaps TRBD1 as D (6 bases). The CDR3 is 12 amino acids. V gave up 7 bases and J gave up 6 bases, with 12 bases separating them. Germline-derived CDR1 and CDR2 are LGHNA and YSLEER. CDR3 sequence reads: CASTSGEDGYTF. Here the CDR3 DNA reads TGCGCCAGCACATCAGGGGAAGATGGCTACACCTTC.

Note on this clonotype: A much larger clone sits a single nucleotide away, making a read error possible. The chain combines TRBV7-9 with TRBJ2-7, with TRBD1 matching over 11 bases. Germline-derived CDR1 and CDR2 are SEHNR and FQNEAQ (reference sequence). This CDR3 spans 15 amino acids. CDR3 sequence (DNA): TGTACCAGCAGCCACACCGGGACAGGGGGCTACGAGCAGTACTTC. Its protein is CTSSHTGTGGYEQYF. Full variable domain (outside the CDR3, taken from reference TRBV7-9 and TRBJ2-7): DTGVSQNPRHKITKRGQNVTFRCDPISEHNRLYWYRQTLGQGPEFLTYFQNEAQLEKSRLLSDRFSAERPKGSFSTLEIQRTEQGDSAMYLCTSSHTGTGGYEQYFGPGTRLTVT.

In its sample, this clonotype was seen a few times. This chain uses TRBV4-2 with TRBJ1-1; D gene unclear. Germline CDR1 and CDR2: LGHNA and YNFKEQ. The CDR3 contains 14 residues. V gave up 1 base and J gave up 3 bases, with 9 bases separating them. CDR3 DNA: TGTGCCAGCAGCCAAGTCGTTCTGGACACTGAAGCTTTCTTT. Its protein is CASSQVVLDTEAFF.

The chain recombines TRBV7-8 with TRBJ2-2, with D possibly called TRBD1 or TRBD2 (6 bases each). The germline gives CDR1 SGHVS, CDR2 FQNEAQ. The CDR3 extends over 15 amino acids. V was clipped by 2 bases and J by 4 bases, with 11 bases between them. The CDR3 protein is CASSLRGRFTGELFF. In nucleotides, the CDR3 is TGTGCCAGCAGCTTACGGGGGCGTTTCACCGGGGAGCTGTTTTTT.

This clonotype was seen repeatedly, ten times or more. The CDR3 DNA reads TGTGCCAGCAGTTTATATGGCAAATACTATGGCTACACCTTC. Translating gives CASSLYGKYYGYTF. The chain is built from TRBV28 and TRBJ1-2; D call uncertain. Per germline, CDR1 MDHEN and CDR2 SYDVKM. Trimming pared 1 base from V and 3 bases from J, leaving 9 bases between. The CDR3 covers 14 residues.

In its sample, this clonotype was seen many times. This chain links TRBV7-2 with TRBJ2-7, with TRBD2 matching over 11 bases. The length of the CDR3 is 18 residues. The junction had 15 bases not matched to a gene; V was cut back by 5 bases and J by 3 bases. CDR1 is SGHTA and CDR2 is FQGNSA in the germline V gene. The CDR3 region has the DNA TGTGCCAGCAGCCAGCAGACTAGCGGGGTTCAATCGGACTACGAGCAGTACTTC. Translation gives CASSQQTSGVQSDYEQYF.

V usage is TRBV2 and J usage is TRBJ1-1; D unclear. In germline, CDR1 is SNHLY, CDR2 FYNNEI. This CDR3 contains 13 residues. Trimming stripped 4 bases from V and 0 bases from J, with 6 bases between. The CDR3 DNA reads TGTGCCAGCAGTGGGCTCATGAACACTGAAGCTTTCTTT. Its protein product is CASSGLMNTEAFF.

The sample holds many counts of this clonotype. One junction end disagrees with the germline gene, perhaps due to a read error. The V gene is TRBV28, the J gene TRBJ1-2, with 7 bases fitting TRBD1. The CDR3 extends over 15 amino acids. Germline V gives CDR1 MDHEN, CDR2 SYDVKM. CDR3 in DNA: TGTGCCAGCACTTTACAGGGGTCACAGGGCTATGGCTACACCTTC. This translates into CASTLQGSQGYGYTF.

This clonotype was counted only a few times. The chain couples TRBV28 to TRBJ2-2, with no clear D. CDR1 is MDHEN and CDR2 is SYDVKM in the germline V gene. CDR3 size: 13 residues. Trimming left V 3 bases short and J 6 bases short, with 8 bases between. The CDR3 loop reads CASSFWVAGELFF. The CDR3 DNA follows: TGTGCCAGCAGTTTTTGGGTAGCCGGGGAGCTGTTTTTT.

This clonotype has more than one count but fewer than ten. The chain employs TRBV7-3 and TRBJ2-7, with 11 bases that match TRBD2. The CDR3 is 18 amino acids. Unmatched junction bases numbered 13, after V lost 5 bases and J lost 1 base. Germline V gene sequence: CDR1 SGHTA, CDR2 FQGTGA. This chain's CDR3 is CASSPAPLLAGESYEQYF. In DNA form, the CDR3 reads TGTGCCAGCAGCCCCGCCCCACTACTAGCGGGAGAATCCTACGAGCAGTACTTC.

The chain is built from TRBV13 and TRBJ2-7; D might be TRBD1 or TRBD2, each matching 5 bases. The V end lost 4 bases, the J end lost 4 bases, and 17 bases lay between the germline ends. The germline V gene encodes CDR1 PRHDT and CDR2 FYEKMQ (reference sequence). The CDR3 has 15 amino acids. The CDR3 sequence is CASSYRAEGSYEQYF. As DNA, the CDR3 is TGTGCCAGCAGCTACCGGGCCGAGGGGAGTTACGAGCAGTACTTC.

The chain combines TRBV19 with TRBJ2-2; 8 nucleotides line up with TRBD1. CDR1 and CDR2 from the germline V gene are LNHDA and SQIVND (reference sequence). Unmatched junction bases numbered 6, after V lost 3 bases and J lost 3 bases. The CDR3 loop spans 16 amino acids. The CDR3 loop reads CASSILEQGDTGELFF. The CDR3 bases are TGTGCCAGTAGTATCCTAGAACAGGGGGACACCGGGGAGCTGTTTTTT.

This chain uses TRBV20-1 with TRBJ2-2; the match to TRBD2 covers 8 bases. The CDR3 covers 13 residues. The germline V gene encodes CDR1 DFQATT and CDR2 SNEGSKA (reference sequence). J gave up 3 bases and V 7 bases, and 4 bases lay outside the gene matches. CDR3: CSGQAGDTGELFF. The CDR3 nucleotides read TGCAGTGGCCAAGCGGGAGACACCGGGGAGCTGTTTTTT.

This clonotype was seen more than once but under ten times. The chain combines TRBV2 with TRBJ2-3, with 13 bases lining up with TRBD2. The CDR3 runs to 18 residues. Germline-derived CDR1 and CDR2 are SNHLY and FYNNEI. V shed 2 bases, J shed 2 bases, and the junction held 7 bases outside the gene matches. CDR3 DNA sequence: TGTGCCAGCAGTGAACAGATCGGACTAGCGGGGGACACAGATACGCAGTATTTT. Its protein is CASSEQIGLAGDTDTQYF.

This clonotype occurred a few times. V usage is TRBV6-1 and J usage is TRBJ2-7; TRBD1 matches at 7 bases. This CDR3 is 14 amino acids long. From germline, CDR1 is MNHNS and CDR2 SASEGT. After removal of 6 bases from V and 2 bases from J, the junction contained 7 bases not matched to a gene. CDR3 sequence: CASRGQARTYEQYF. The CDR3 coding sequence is TGTGCCAGCAGAGGACAGGCGCGCACCTACGAGCAGTACTTC.

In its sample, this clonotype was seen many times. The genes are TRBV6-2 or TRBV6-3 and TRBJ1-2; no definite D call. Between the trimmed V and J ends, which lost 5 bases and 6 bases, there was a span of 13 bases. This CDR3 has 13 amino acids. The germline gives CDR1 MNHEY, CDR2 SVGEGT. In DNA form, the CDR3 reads TGTGCCAGCAGTGTACCAGGAACCCATGGCTACACCTTC. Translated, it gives CASSVPGTHGYTF.